This T cell receptor beta chain was recorded in a study of cytomegalovirus exposure and HLA in healthy donors. Notes on this clone: Antigen specificity is unknown.

Vbeta (60) and Jbeta (13) primers were used in the PCR. Profiling relied on immunoSEQ multiplex PCR, and the TCRdb table lists in-frame clones only, not all of them. There are about 230,000 clones in the sample; 78% occur only once, and 0.47% lies in the top ten. Study conclusions and caveats: Later work found most CMV-associated TCR beta chains apparently HLA-restricted. Researchers left out some V segments, among them TRBV6-2 and TRBV6-3, as indistinguishable.

Germline V CDR1 and CDR2: MGHDK, SYGVNS. There are 12 residues in the CDR3. Trimming stripped 9 bases from V and 3 bases from J, with 9 bases between. Sequenced material: PBMCs. The rearrangement links TRBV25-1 to TRBJ1-3; D gene unclear. This TCR was sampled from a boy aged 5-17 years in good health and CMV-seronegative. DNA for the CDR3: TGTGCCAGTGGCTCAGGTGGAAACACCATATATTTT. Translated: CASGSGGNTIYF. The variable domain in full, with the rest retrieved from reference TRBV25-1 and TRBJ1-3, is EADIYQTPRYLVIGTGKKITLECSQTMGHDKMYWYQQDPGMELHLIHYSYGVNSTEKGDLSSESTVSRIRTEHFPLTLESARPSHTSQYLCASGSGGNTIYFGEGSWLTVV.